This passage covers 23 T cell receptor beta chains from one sample sequenced in a study of control samples from healthy donors and cancer patients. Data came from immunoSEQ multiplex PCR; TCRdb stores just in-frame clones and leaves some out. The sample includes about 89,000 clones, around nine tenths of them seen just once. The sequenced sample was blood. The origin of the receptors is a man between 25 and 39 years old in good health.

As DNA, the CDR3 is TGCGCCAGCAGCTTGGCCTCAGGGGGCGCCTGGAATTCACCCCTCCACTTT. It is translated as CASSLASGGAWNSPLHF. J is TRBJ1-6 and V is TRBV5-1; 8 bases align to TRBD1. The CDR3 is 17 residues long. Germline lookup yields CDR1 SGHRS and CDR2 YFSETQ. J gave up 7 bases and V 0 bases, and 9 bases lay outside the gene matches.

The chain couples TRBV24-1 to TRBJ2-3; D is perhaps TRBD1 (6 bases). Germline CDR1 and CDR2: KGHDR and SFDVKD. V was trimmed by 6 bases and J by 2 bases, leaving 14 bases between them. The CDR3 is made up of 15 amino acids. CDR3 region: CATSKGQKYTDTQYF. DNA of the CDR3: TGTGCCACCAGTAAAGGACAGAAATACACAGATACGCAGTATTTT.

The CDR3 nucleotides read TGTGCCAGCATCCTGGGAGCGGGGGGGACAGATACGCAGTATTTT. Its protein product is CASILGAGGTDTQYF. The rearrangement uses TRBV5-6 and TRBJ2-3, with 10 bases matching TRBD2. Trimming at V came to 6 bases and at J to 3 bases, leaving 7 bases not matched to a gene. CDR3 length: 15 amino acids. CDR1 is SGHDT, CDR2 YYEEEE, per germline.

The chain combines TRBV18 with TRBJ2-7; D remains ambiguous. From germline, CDR1 is KGHSH and CDR2 LQKENI. The V gene lost 4 bases and the J gene lost 1 base, with 8 bases spanning the gap. CDR3 size: 13 residues. The CDR3 DNA reads as TGTGCCAGCTCACAGGACCAGTCCTACGAGCAGTACGTC. This codes for CASSQDQSYEQYV.

This chain links TRBV6-5 with TRBJ2-1; D not resolved. The V end lost 6 bases, the J end lost 3 bases, and 9 bases lay between the germline ends. Germline values: CDR1 MNHEY, CDR2 SVGAGI. The CDR3 totals 13 residues. This CDR3 reads CASRGGSYNEQFF. The DNA for the CDR3 is TGTGCCAGCAGGGGCGGCAGCTACAATGAGCAGTTCTTC.

The rearrangement links TRBV7-2 to TRBJ2-3, with 12 positions matching TRBD2. CDR3 length: 17 amino acids. Germline V gene lookup returns CDR1 SGHTA and CDR2 FQGNSA. Losses at the gene ends were 2 bases for V and 4 bases for J; bases not matched to a gene: 7. CDR3: CASSLIGTSGGPDTQYF. The CDR3 region has the DNA TGTGCCAGCAGCTTAATTGGAACTAGCGGGGGGCCAGATACGCAGTATTTT.

The chain has TRBV19 and TRBJ1-2; possibly TRBD1 for D (6 bases). The CDR3 is 13 residues long. Germline V CDR1 and CDR2: LNHDA, SQIVND (reference sequence). Trimming took 6 bases from V and 6 from J, leaving 14 bases between them. The CDR3 loop is CASSPTGLHGYTF. CDR3 sequence (DNA): TGTGCCAGTAGCCCCACAGGGCTGCATGGCTACACCTTC.

The genes are TRBV11-2 and TRBJ1-1; D ambiguous. CDR3 length: 15 residues. From germline, CDR1 is SGHAT and CDR2 FQNNGV. V was trimmed by 3 bases and J by 2 bases, leaving 13 bases between them. Here the CDR3 DNA reads TGTGCCAGCAGCTTGGTCCTTCAGGAAAACACTGAAGCTTTCTTT. Protein product: CASSLVLQENTEAFF.

The chain uses TRBV9 and TRBJ1-1, with D possibly being TRBD1 (5 bases). V gave up 4 bases and J gave up 1 base, with 14 bases separating them. CDR1 SGDLS and CDR2 YYNGEE come from the germline V gene. This CDR3 contains 15 residues. The CDR3 spells CASSPLGRTNTEAFF. DNA of the CDR3: TGTGCCAGCAGCCCCCTGGGACGGACGAACACTGAAGCTTTCTTT.

The chain carries TRBV5-1 and TRBJ2-7, with D perhaps TRBD2 (6 bases). V was pared by 0 bases and J by 0 bases, with 10 bases between. Germline lookup yields CDR1 SGHRS and CDR2 YFSETQ. There are 15 residues in the CDR3. CDR3 in amino acids: CASSLGGLSSYEQYF. In nucleotides, the CDR3 is TGCGCCAGCAGCTTGGGGGGACTGTCCTCCTACGAGCAGTACTTC.

The chain carries TRBV3-1 (or the pseudogene TRBV3-2) and TRBJ2-7; TRBD1 aligns across 7 bases. CDR1 and CDR2 from the germline V gene are LGHDT and YNNKEL (reference sequence). The V gene end was trimmed by 6 bases and the J gene end by 5 bases; junction bases not matched to a gene: 7. The CDR3 loop spans 13 amino acids. The CDR3 bases are TGTGCCAGCAGTCACTCAGACAGGGACGAGCAGTACTTC. Amino acids: CASSHSDRDEQYF.

The CDR3 sequence: CASSESHLGGQDEQFF. DNA of the CDR3: TGCGCCAGCAGTGAGTCGCATTTGGGGGGACAGGATGAGCAGTTCTTC. V gene TRBV10-1 combines with J gene TRBJ2-1; TRBD1 aligns across 8 bases. With 0 bases clipped from V and 8 bases from J, the junction kept 9 bases outside the gene matches. The CDR3 sequence is 16 residues long. Germline CDR1 reads WNHNN; CDR2 reads SYGVQD (reference sequence).

This chain joins TRBV5-1 and TRBJ2-1; TRBD1 matches at 7 bases. V dropped 0 bases and J dropped 4; count of bases not matched to a gene: 4. The CDR3 has 15 residues. CDR1 is SGHRS and CDR2 is YFSETQ in the germline V gene. CDR3 in amino acids: CASSLAPGQYNEQFF. The CDR3 coding sequence is TGCGCCAGCAGCTTGGCTCCGGGACAGTACAATGAGCAGTTCTTC.

This chain uses TRBV18 with TRBJ1-1; 9 bases are a match to TRBD1. Germline V gene data show CDR1 as KGHSH and CDR2 as LQKENI. The CDR3 spans 14 residues. V lost 3 bases, J lost 4 bases, and 3 bases stayed unmatched. CDR3 nucleotides: TGTGCCAGCTCACCCTCGGACAGGGGCACTGAAGCTTTCTTT. Translation: CASSPSDRGTEAFF.

The V gene is TRBV7-9, the J gene TRBJ2-3; no clear D. The V gene lost 5 bases and the J gene lost 6 bases, with 9 bases spanning the gap. This CDR3 comprises 12 residues. Germline loops: CDR1 SEHNR, CDR2 FQNEAQ (reference sequence). The CDR3 nucleotides read TGTGCCAGCAGCCCACCCAGCGATACGCAGTATTTT. Protein product: CASSPPSDTQYF. Complete variable domain (other parts from reference TRBV7-9 and TRBJ2-3): DTGVSQNPRHKITKRGQNVTFRCDPISEHNRLYWYRQTLGQGPEFLTYFQNEAQLEKSRLLSDRFSAERPKGSFSTLEIQRTEQGDSAMYLCASSPPSDTQYFGPGTRLTVL.

This clone was detected only a few times. The chain couples TRBV2 to TRBJ1-2; D remains ambiguous. Trimming took off 5 bases at V and 6 bases at J, with 7 bases between the two ends. The germline CDR1 and CDR2 sequences are SNHLY and FYNNEI. CDR3 length equals 11 residues. DNA for the CDR3: TGTGCCAGCAGTAAGGGTAATGGCTACACCTTC. Its protein product is CASSKGNGYTF.

This chain links TRBV7-6 with TRBJ2-1, with D maybe TRBD1 (6 bases). Germline CDR1 reads SGHVS; CDR2 reads FNYEAQ. Trimming left V 4 bases short and J 2 bases short, with 12 bases between. This CDR3 has 15 amino acids. The DNA of the CDR3 is TGTGCCAGCAGCTCACAGGGTGCTACCTACAATGAGCAGTTCTTC. Amino acid sequence: CASSSQGATYNEQFF.

The chain employs TRBV5-1 and TRBJ1-5; D gene uncertain. The CDR3 runs to 14 residues. Trimming cost V 0 bases and J 1 base, with 5 bases left between them. Per germline, CDR1 SGHRS and CDR2 YFSETQ. The CDR3 sequence is CASSLDPSNQPQHF. For the CDR3, the DNA is TGCGCCAGCAGCTTGGACCCAAGCAATCAGCCCCAGCATTTT.

V and J are TRBV15 and TRBJ2-5; 10 bases are a match to TRBD1. The CDR3 is 15 amino acids. Germline V gene sequence: CDR1 LNHNV, CDR2 YYDKDF (reference sequence). The V gene end was trimmed by 5 bases and the J gene end by 5 bases; junction bases not matched to a gene: 8. In nucleotides, the CDR3 is TGTGCCACCAGCGCTCGACAGGGGGCTAGGGAGACCCAGTACTTC. Translating gives CATSARQGARETQYF.

The gene calls are TRBV18 and TRBJ2-3; TRBD2 might be the D (5 bases). Trimming removed 6 bases from V and 1 base from J, with 17 bases in between. This CDR3 comprises 16 residues. The germline V gene encodes CDR1 KGHSH and CDR2 LQKENI. CDR3 coding DNA: TGTGCCAGCTCCTTCGGATCGGGGAGCGGCACAGATACGCAGTATTTT. It encodes CASSFGSGSGTDTQYF.

V is TRBV2 and J is TRBJ2-6; no clear D gene. Looked up from germline, CDR1 is SNHLY and CDR2 is FYNNEI. Trimming took 6 bases from V and 8 from J, leaving 8 bases between them. The CDR3 has 12 amino acids. The CDR3 sequence: CASSKGPNVLTF. The CDR3 nucleotides are TGTGCCAGCAGCAAGGGCCCCAACGTCCTGACTTTC. Drawing the rest from reference TRBV2 and TRBJ2-6, the complete variable domain is EPEVTQTPSHQVTQMGQEVILRCVPISNHLYFYWYRQILGQKVEFLVSFYNNEISEKSEIFDDQFSVERPDGSNFTLKIRSTKLEDSAMYFCASSKGPNVLTFGAGSRLTVL.

The rearrangement uses TRBV7-8 and TRBJ1-6; TRBD1 aligns across 7 bases. V shed 2 bases, J shed 9 bases, and the junction held 4 bases outside the gene matches. This CDR3 has 14 amino acids. In germline, CDR1 is SGHVS, CDR2 FQNEAQ. The CDR3 is CASSLSGGGSPLHF. In DNA, the CDR3 is TGTGCCAGCAGCTTATCAGGGGGTGGTTCACCCCTCCACTTT.

This clone was detected only once. The chain recombines TRBV28 with TRBJ1-1, with D uncertain. Trimming removed 2 bases at V and 11 bases at J, with 9 bases between. Germline V CDR1 and CDR2: MDHEN, SYDVKM. This CDR3 comprises 11 residues. The CDR3 sequence is CASSLEAVAFF. The CDR3 region has the DNA TGTGCCAGCAGTTTAGAGGCGGTGGCTTTCTTT.